This TCR beta chain appears in the sequencing data of a study of vaccination effects on CD4 cells after COVID-19. A 10-day culture period preceded the isolation of CD4+ T cells. Two-dose vaccination with either BNT162b2 or mRNA-1273 was given to the participants. TCRdb keeps only in-frame clones here, not all; method: immunoSEQ multiplex PCR. Among about 40,000 clones listed, about two thirds were seen once. To note about this clone: The antigen is unknown.

Germline V gene sequence: CDR1 SEHNR, CDR2 FQNEAQ (reference sequence). The CDR3 is made up of 14 amino acids. V was shortened by 7 bases and J by 3 bases, with 12 bases between the two germline ends. The sequenced sample was CD4+ T cells from PBMCs cultured without peptide, obtained after COVID-19 vaccination. The TCR sequence derives from a human donor who received a COVID-19 vaccine. V and J are TRBV7-9 and TRBJ1-4, with TRBD1 as a possible D gene (6 bases). CDR3 sequence reads: CASTPGAANEKLFF. The CDR3 nucleotides are TGTGCCAGCACCCCGGGGGCCGCTAATGAAAAACTGTTTTTT.